The 9 T cell receptor beta chains below were found in one sample sequenced in a study of CD8 T cells in Susac syndrome. Random hexamers were used to reverse transcribe the RNA input (about 0.45 to 1 ug). TCRdb itself ran the immunoSEQ multiplex PCR reads through MiXCR, one entry per CDR3 protein. The sample has under 200,000 distinct CDR3 sequences, roughly 94% seen once. Sequenced input: CD4+ T cells from PBMCs. Receptor source: a human donor in good health.

V is TRBV24-1 and J is TRBJ2-1; 8 positions agree with TRBD2. Germline CDR1 reads KGHDR; CDR2 reads SFDVKD. CDR3 size: 17 residues. The V and J ends lost 1 base and 8 bases, in that order; junction bases with no gene match: 12. In nucleotides, the CDR3 is TGTGCCACCAGTGATTTTGTGAGCGGGAGAGCCTGGCATGAGCAGTTCTTC. Protein: CATSDFVSGRAWHEQFF.

The gene calls are TRBV7-9 and TRBJ1-2; D uncertain. Between the trimmed V and J ends, which lost 5 bases and 4 bases, there was a span of 17 bases. CDR1 and CDR2 from the germline V gene are SEHNR and FQNEAQ (reference sequence). The CDR3 covers 15 residues. CDR3 sequence (DNA): TGTGCCAGCAGCCCCAACACCGAGACGTCCTATGGCTACACCTTC. It encodes CASSPNTETSYGYTF.

The rearrangement uses TRBV20-1 and TRBJ2-3; a possible D gene is TRBD2 (7 bases). This CDR3 spans 15 amino acids. CDR1 DFQATT and CDR2 SNEGSKA come from the germline V gene (reference sequence). The V end lost 7 bases, the J end lost 1 base, and 18 bases lay between the germline ends. This chain's CDR3 is CSVRGGGLGTDTQYF. CDR3 nucleotide sequence: TGCAGTGTCCGTGGGGGGGGGCTAGGCACAGATACGCAGTATTTT.

This clonotype came up a few times. The chain recombines TRBV27 with TRBJ1-4, with D hard to call. Trimming cost V 5 bases and J 0 bases, with 7 bases left between them. The V gene's germline CDR1 is MNHEY and CDR2 SMNVEV (reference sequence). The CDR3 sequence is 14 residues long. The CDR3 sequence is CASSPRTTNEKLFF. In DNA form, the CDR3 reads TGTGCCAGCAGTCCCCGGACAACTAATGAAAAACTGTTTTTT. Combining the CDR3 with reference TRBV27 and TRBJ1-4 gives the whole variable domain EAQVTQNPRYLITVTGKKLTVTCSQNMNHEYMSWYRQDPGLGLRQIYYSMNVEVTDKGDVPEGYKVSRKEKRNFPLILESPSPNQTSLYFCASSPRTTNEKLFFGSGTQLSVL.

The chain has TRBV15 and TRBJ2-1, with a possible D match to TRBD1 (5 bases). The CDR3 contains 16 residues. Germline lookup yields CDR1 LNHNV and CDR2 YYDKDF (reference sequence). Trimming took 0 bases from V and 12 from J, leaving 21 bases between them. As DNA, the CDR3 is TGTGCCACCAGCAGAGAGGGGCAGCTAGGAGAGCGTAGGCAGTTCTTC. Protein sequence: CATSREGQLGERRQFF.

The chain combines TRBV3-1 with TRBJ2-5; no clear D gene. The germline gives CDR1 LGHDT, CDR2 YNNKEL (reference sequence). V dropped 6 bases and J dropped 4 bases, with 15 bases sitting between them. This CDR3 contains 14 residues. CDR3 bases: TGTGCCAGCAGGATAGAGGTGGCCGGAGAGACCCAGTACTTC. Protein sequence: CASRIEVAGETQYF.

V usage is TRBV20-1 and J usage is TRBJ2-1; 7 bases agree with TRBD1. CDR3 size: 17 residues. Germline lookup yields CDR1 DFQATT and CDR2 SNEGSKA (reference sequence). The V segment lost 1 base and the J segment 0 bases; nucleotides outside the gene matches: 9. The CDR3 loop reads CSARARGQASSYNEQFF. DNA of the CDR3: TGCAGTGCTAGAGCTCGAGGACAGGCGAGCTCCTACAATGAGCAGTTCTTC.

The chain is built from TRBV20-1 and TRBJ2-1; perhaps TRBD2 as D (6 bases). The length of the CDR3 is 13 residues. Trimming removed 5 bases from V and 3 bases from J, with 11 bases in between. CDR1 and CDR2 from the germline V gene are DFQATT and SNEGSKA (reference sequence). The CDR3 nucleotides read TGCAGTGCTGCGGGACTTTACTACAATGAGCAGTTCTTC. Translated: CSAAGLYYNEQFF.

The CDR3 sequence is CSARAPPGQGSGSTNEKLFF. CDR3 bases: TGCAGTGCTAGAGCCCCCCCGGGACAGGGATCAGGAAGCACTAATGAAAAACTGTTTTTT. The chain is built from TRBV20-1 and TRBJ1-4, with 9 bases matching TRBD1. The CDR3 is 20 residues long. Germline loops: CDR1 DFQATT, CDR2 SNEGSKA (reference sequence). Losses at the gene ends were 1 base for V and 2 bases for J; bases not matched to a gene: 17.